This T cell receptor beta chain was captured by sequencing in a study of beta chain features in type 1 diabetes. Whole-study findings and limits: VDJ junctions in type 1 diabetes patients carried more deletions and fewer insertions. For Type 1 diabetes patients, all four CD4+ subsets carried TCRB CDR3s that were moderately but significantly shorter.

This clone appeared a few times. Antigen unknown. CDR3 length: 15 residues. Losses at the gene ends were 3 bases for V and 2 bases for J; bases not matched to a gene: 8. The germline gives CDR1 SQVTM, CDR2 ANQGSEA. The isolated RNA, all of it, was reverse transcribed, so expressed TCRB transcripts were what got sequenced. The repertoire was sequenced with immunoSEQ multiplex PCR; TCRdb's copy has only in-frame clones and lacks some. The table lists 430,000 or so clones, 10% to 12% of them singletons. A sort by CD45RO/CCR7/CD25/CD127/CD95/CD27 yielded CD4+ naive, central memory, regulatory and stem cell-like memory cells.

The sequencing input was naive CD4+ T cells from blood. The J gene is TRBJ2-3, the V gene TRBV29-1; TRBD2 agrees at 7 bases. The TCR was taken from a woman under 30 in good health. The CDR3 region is CSVDSRRGYTDTQYF. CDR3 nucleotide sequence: TGCAGCGTTGACTCCAGGCGGGGGTACACAGATACGCAGTATTTT.